The text below deals with one T cell receptor (beta chain). Its specificity is unknown. These data come from a study of OX40 agonist ivuxolimab in advanced cancers. Regarding the study as a whole: Researchers did not determine the expanded peripheral T cells' antigen specificity.

This CDR3 spans 14 amino acids. Germline-derived CDR1 and CDR2 are LNHNV and YYDKDF (reference sequence). V was clipped by 0 bases and J by 4 bases, with 7 bases between them. Libraries were prepared by immunoSEQ multiplex PCR; TCRdb keeps only in-frame clonotypes and omits some of them. The data show more than 80,000 clones, with around 86% seen just once and 1.5% to 2.5% held by the top ten. The material was CD4+ or CD8+ T cells sorted from blood, obtained in a trial of the OX40 agonist ivuxolimab. The V gene is TRBV15, the J gene TRBJ1-3; unclear D gene. This clonotype was obtained from an adult with an advanced solid tumor such as melanoma, head and neck, liver or kidney cancer. The CDR3 loop reads CATSRDLAGNTIYF. For the CDR3, the DNA is TGTGCCACCAGCAGAGATCTTGCAGGAAACACCATATATTTT.